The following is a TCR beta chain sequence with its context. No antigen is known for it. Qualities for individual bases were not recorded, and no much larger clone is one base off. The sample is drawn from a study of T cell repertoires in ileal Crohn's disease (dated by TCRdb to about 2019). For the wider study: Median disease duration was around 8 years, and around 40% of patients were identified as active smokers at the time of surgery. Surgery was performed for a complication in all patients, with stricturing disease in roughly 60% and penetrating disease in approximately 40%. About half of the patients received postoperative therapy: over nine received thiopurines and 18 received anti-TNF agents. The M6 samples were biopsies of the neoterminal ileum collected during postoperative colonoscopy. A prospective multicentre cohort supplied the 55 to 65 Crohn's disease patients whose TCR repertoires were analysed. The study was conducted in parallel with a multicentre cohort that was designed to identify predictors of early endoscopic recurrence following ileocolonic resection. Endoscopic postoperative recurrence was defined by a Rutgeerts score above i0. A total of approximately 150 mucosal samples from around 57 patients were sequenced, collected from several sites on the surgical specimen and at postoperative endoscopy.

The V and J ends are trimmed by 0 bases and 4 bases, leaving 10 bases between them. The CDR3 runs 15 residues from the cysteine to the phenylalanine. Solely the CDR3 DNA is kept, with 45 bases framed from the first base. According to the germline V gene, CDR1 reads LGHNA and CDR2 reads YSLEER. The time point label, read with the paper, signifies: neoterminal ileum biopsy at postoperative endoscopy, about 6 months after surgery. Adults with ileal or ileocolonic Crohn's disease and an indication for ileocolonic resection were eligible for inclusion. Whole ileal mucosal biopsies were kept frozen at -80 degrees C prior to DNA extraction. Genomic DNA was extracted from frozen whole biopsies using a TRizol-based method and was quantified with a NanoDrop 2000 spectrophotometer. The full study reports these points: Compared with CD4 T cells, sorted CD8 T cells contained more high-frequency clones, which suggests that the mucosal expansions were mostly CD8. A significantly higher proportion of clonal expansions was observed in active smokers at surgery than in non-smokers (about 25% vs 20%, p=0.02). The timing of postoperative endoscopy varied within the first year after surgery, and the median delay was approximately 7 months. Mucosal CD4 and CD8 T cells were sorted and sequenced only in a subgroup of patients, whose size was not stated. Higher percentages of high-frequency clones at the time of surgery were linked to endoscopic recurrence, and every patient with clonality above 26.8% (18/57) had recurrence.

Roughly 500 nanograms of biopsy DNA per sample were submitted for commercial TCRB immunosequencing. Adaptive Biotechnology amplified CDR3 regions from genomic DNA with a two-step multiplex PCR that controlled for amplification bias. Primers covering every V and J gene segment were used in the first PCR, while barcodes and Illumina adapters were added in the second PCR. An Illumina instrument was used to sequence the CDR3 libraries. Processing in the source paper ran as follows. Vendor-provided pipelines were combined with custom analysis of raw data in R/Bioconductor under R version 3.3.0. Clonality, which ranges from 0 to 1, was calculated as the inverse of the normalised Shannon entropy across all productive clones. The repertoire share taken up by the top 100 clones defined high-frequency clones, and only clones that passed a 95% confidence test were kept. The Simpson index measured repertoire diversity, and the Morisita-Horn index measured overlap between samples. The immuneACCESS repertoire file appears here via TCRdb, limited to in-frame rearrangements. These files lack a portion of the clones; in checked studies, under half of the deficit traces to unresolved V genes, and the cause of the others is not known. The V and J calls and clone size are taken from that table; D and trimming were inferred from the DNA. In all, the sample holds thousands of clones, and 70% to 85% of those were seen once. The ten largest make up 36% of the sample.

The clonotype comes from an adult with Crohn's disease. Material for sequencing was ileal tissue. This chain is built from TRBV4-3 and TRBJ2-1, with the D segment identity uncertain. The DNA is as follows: TGCGCCAGCAGCCAAGAAGGAGCGAAATACAATGAGCAGTTCTTC. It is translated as CASSQEGAKYNEQFF.